This T cell receptor (beta chain) was observed in a study of cytomegalovirus exposure and HLA in healthy donors. Whole-study context: Tens of millions of unique TCRs from HLA-typed donors were held in an early release of data.

The V segment lost 4 bases and the J segment 7 bases; nucleotides outside the gene matches: 9. The V gene's germline CDR1 is MDHEN and CDR2 SYDVKM. The CDR3 has 15 residues. CMV serostatus was not recorded for this donor. Both 60 Vbeta primers and 13 Jbeta primers went into the PCR. The data were produced by immunoSEQ multiplex PCR, yet TCRdb's version contains in-frame clones alone and is incomplete. Of tens of thousands of clones detected, more than 80% appear once; the ten largest clones hold 6.5% to 7%. This sequence originates from a human donor in good health. Sequenced material: PBMCs. The chain employs TRBV28 and TRBJ1-5; 8 bases agree with TRBD1. The CDR3 nucleotides are TGTGCCAGCAGTTCAGGACAGGGTATTGGGCAGCCCCAGCATTTT. It translates to CASSSGQGIGQPQHF.